A single sample is the source of the 32 T cell receptor beta chains below, sequenced in a study of T-cell reconstitution after alpha-beta-depleted transplantation in children listed by TCRdb under 2016. The library was produced with PCR. Data came from an Illumina HiSeq 2500. To normalize quantification of the TCRbeta repertoire, the TCR libraries were built with molecular barcoding that relied on unique molecular identifiers. TCRdb reprocessed the public reads (quality trimming at Q25 with fastp, clone calling with MiXCR) and kept in-frame beta chains. Rows matching on CDR3 protein sequence are summarized as one entry with the most common DNA and genes. This sample lists 330,000 or so distinct CDR3 sequences; 10% were detected once. Jointly, the top ten make up less than 2.5% of the sample. The specimen comprised PBMCs from the stem cell graft donor, sampled from the stem cell graft. All receptors derive from a human donor who donated a stem cell graft to a child with acute lymphoblastic leukemia.

This clonotype was recorded at least ten times. This rearrangement joins TRBV5-5 to TRBJ1-5; a weak D match, TRBD1 (5 bases). In germline, CDR1 is SGHKS, CDR2 YYEKEE (reference sequence). The V and J ends lost 0 bases and 5 bases respectively, with 9 bases between them. The CDR3 extends over 14 amino acids. The CDR3 DNA sequence: TGTGCCAGCAGCTTGGCCCTGGGGGATCAGCCCCAGCATTTT. It is translated as CASSLALGDQPQHF.

The table lists this clonotype with a few counts. The chain's CDR3 is CASSLTLGKTQYF. CDR3 coding DNA: TGCGCCAGCAGCTTGACTCTAGGCAAGACCCAGTACTTC. The V call is TRBV5-1, the J call TRBJ2-5; the D is unclear. The CDR3 sequence is 13 residues long. Trimming took 1 base from V and 6 from J, leaving 10 bases between them. CDR1 and CDR2 (germline): SGHRS, YFSETQ.

In its sample, this clonotype was seen many times. The genes are TRBV5-1 and TRBJ2-3; weak D call: TRBD1 (5 bases). Germline V CDR1 and CDR2: SGHRS, YFSETQ. Trimming removed 4 bases at V and 3 bases at J, with 15 bases between. The CDR3 runs to 15 residues. CDR3 sequence: CASSLQGGRTDTQYF. The CDR3 nucleotides read TGCGCCAGCAGCCTTCAGGGTGGAAGGACAGATACGCAGTATTTT.

This chain links TRBV6-1 with TRBJ2-7, with unresolved D. The CDR3 has 13 residues. CDR1 is MNHNS, CDR2 SASEGT, per germline. V lost 5 bases and J lost 1, with 9 bases in between. The CDR3 loop reads CASSRRYSYEQYF. CDR3 nucleotides: TGTGCCAGCAGTCGCCGCTATTCCTACGAGCAGTACTTC.

This clonotype has only a few counts. This sequence joins TRBV7-2 and TRBJ2-1, with D possibly TRBD2 on 6 matching bases. This CDR3 has 13 residues. The V gene's germline CDR1 is SGHTA and CDR2 FQGNSA. V lost 5 bases and J 9 bases, leaving 14 bases between the germline ends. The CDR3 nucleotides read TGTGCCAGCAGCCAAAGACCCGGGGGTGAGCAGTTCTTC. It codes for CASSQRPGGEQFF.

The table lists this clonotype with a few counts. The chain joins TRBV7-8 to TRBJ2-3; 16 nucleotides line up with TRBD2. J gave up 6 bases and V 1 base, and 4 bases lay outside the gene matches. The CDR3 is 17 residues long. The germline V gene encodes CDR1 SGHVS and CDR2 FQNEAQ. The CDR3 bases are TGTGCCAGCAGCTTAGTAGGGACTAGCGGGAGGGATGATACGCAGTATTTT. This codes for CASSLVGTSGRDDTQYF.

This clonotype was counted between two and nine times. V gene TRBV7-2 combines with J gene TRBJ2-7, with a possible D match to TRBD2 (7 bases). The length of the CDR3 is 14 residues. V lost 5 bases and J lost 4, with 15 bases in between. Per the germline V gene, CDR1 is SGHTA and CDR2 is FQGNSA. The CDR3 bases are TGTGCCAGCAGCCGAGGGAGGGGGGATTACGAGCAGTACTTC. This translates into CASSRGRGDYEQYF.

This clonotype was counted only a few times. The chain has TRBV5-1 and TRBJ2-7, with 9 bases that match TRBD2. After removal of 0 bases from V and 7 bases from J, the junction contained 8 bases not matched to a gene. This CDR3 spans 15 amino acids. Germline V gene data show CDR1 as SGHRS and CDR2 as YFSETQ. In nucleotides, the CDR3 is TGCGCCAGCAGCTTGGGGGTAGCGGGAGAAAAGGAGCAGTACTTC. Encoded protein: CASSLGVAGEKEQYF.

The chain uses TRBV30 and TRBJ2-5; TRBD2 matches at 7 bases. The CDR3 is 13 amino acids. Trimming removed 3 bases from V and 5 bases from J; junction bases left unmatched: 6. CDR1 GTSNPN and CDR2 SVGIG come from the germline V gene (reference sequence). In DNA, the CDR3 is TGTGCCTGGAGCTACGCGGGAGTGGAGACCCAGTACTTC. It specifies CAWSYAGVETQYF. Drawing the rest from reference TRBV30 and TRBJ2-5, the complete variable domain is SQTIHQWPATLVQPVGSPLSLECTVEGTSNPNLYWYRQAAGRGLQLLFYSVGIGQISSEVPQNLSASRPQDRQFILSSKKLLLSDSGFYLCAWSYAGVETQYFGPGTRLLVL.

This clonotype came up a few times. The gene calls are TRBV7-2 and TRBJ1-2; D not resolved. The CDR3 runs to 13 residues. V shed 8 bases and J shed 5 bases, with 15 bases lying between them. CDR1 SGHTA and CDR2 FQGNSA come from the germline V gene. Here the CDR3 DNA reads TGTGCCAGCGCCAAACAGAGGGAGTATGGCTACACCTTC. It codes for CASAKQREYGYTF.

The V and J genes are TRBV20-1 and TRBJ2-5, with 11 bases that match TRBD2. V trimming: 5 bases; J trimming: 4 bases; junction bases outside the gene matches: 9. The CDR3 is made up of 15 amino acids. Per the germline V gene, CDR1 is DFQATT and CDR2 is SNEGSKA (reference sequence). The DNA for the CDR3 is TGCAGTGCTCCTCCGACTAGCGGGATTGCAGAGACCCAGTACTTC. As protein: CSAPPTSGIAETQYF.

V is TRBV20-1 and J is TRBJ2-2, with 13 positions matching TRBD2. This CDR3 comprises 18 residues. Unmatched junction bases numbered 4, after V lost 0 bases and J lost 0 bases. Germline lookup yields CDR1 DFQATT and CDR2 SNEGSKA (reference sequence). The CDR3 is CSARDGTSGNANTGELFF. CDR3 bases: TGCAGTGCTAGAGATGGGACTAGCGGGAACGCGAACACCGGGGAGCTGTTTTTT.

This clonotype was found a few times. This chain connects TRBV20-1 to TRBJ1-5; a weak D match, TRBD1 (6 bases). Germline loops: CDR1 DFQATT, CDR2 SNEGSKA (reference sequence). With 0 bases removed from V and 4 bases from J, the gap between germline ends came to 16 bases. CDR3 size: 16 residues. The CDR3 sequence is CSARDGGRGGNQPQHF. The CDR3 DNA follows: TGCAGTGCTAGAGATGGCGGCAGGGGTGGTAATCAGCCCCAGCATTTT.

This clonotype was counted a few times. The chain carries TRBV5-1 and TRBJ1-1; D perhaps matches TRBD1 (6 bases). The CDR3 covers 15 residues. V was trimmed by 0 bases and J by 1 base, leaving 10 bases between them. CDR1 is SGHRS, CDR2 YFSETQ, per germline. As DNA, the CDR3 is TGCGCCAGCAGCTTGGACGGGACACCGAACACTGAAGCTTTCTTT. Its protein is CASSLDGTPNTEAFF. Full variable domain (outside the CDR3, taken from reference TRBV5-1 and TRBJ1-1): KAGVTQTPRYLIKTRGQQVTLSCSPISGHRSVSWYQQTPGQGLQFLFEYFSETQRNKGNFPGRFSGRQFSNSRSEMNVSTLELGDSALYLCASSLDGTPNTEAFFGQGTRLTVV.

This clonotype was detected only a few times. The CDR3 is CASIPSSGNRNEQFF. For the CDR3, the DNA is TGTGCCAGCATTCCATCTAGCGGGAATCGCAATGAGCAGTTCTTC. The J gene is TRBJ2-1, the V gene TRBV12-3 or TRBV12-4; 9 nucleotides line up with TRBD2. Trimming removed 7 bases from V and 6 bases from J; junction bases left unmatched: 10. This CDR3 comprises 15 residues.

This clonotype was counted a few times. This chain links TRBV27 with TRBJ2-3, with D tentatively TRBD2 (7 bases). The CDR3 consists of 18 residues. Germline CDR1 is MNHEY and CDR2 is SMNVEV (reference sequence). V was cut by 7 bases and J by 4 bases, with 27 bases left in between. The CDR3 region has the DNA TGTGCCAGCAACTTAAGGGGAGGGGGACCACCTCCCGCAGATACGCAGTATTTT. Translating it yields CASNLRGGGPPPADTQYF.

This clonotype was recorded many times. The CDR3 region has the DNA TGTGCCAGCAGTTACGGTTTCGGGGGGTCTGGGGCCAACGTCCTGACTTTC. This gives the protein CASSYGFGGSGANVLTF. J is TRBJ2-6 and V is TRBV6-2 or TRBV6-3; 7 bases are a match to TRBD2. CDR1 is MNHEY and CDR2 is SVGEGT in the germline V gene. This CDR3 is 17 amino acids long. V gave up 2 bases and J gave up 1 base; unmatched junction bases: 5.

The chain uses TRBV5-1 and TRBJ2-7; no firm D call. Between the trimmed V and J ends, which lost 5 bases and 6 bases, there was a span of 15 bases. The CDR3 covers 13 residues. Germline loops: CDR1 SGHRS, CDR2 YFSETQ. The CDR3 spells CASSSASTSEQYF. The CDR3 coding sequence is TGCGCCAGCAGTTCAGCCTCCACCTCCGAGCAGTACTTC. Together with reference TRBV5-1 and TRBJ2-7, the CDR3 gives the full variable domain: KAGVTQTPRYLIKTRGQQVTLSCSPISGHRSVSWYQQTPGQGLQFLFEYFSETQRNKGNFPGRFSGRQFSNSRSEMNVSTLELGDSALYLCASSSASTSEQYFGPGTRLTVT.

The V call is TRBV20-1, the J call TRBJ1-2; D remains unclear. The V end was cut by 8 bases, the J end by 5 bases, with 12 bases between. CDR3 length: 11 residues. Germline V CDR1 and CDR2: DFQATT, SNEGSKA (reference sequence). CDR3 nucleotide sequence: TGCAGTCGGAAACAGATTTATGGCTACACCTTC. Its protein is CSRKQIYGYTF.

This clonotype was detected a few times. V gene TRBV30 combines with J gene TRBJ2-7, with a possible D match to TRBD1 (7 bases). Trimming removed 0 bases from V and 1 base from J, with 10 bases in between. Germline-derived CDR1 and CDR2 are GTSNPN and SVGIG (reference sequence). This CDR3 comprises 14 residues. Written as DNA, the CDR3 is TGTGCCTGGAGTGTGACAGGGAGGTCCTACGAGCAGTACTTC. Its translation is CAWSVTGRSYEQYF. Full variable domain (missing parts from reference TRBV30 and TRBJ2-7): SQTIHQWPATLVQPVGSPLSLECTVEGTSNPNLYWYRQAAGRGLQLLFYSVGIGQISSEVPQNLSASRPQDRQFILSSKKLLLSDSGFYLCAWSVTGRSYEQYFGPGTRLTVT.

The CDR3 bases are TGTGCTAGTGGTCCTCGACAGGGGCTTCAGCCCCAGCATTTT. It yields the protein CASGPRQGLQPQHF. This chain joins TRBV12-5 and TRBJ1-5, with 8 bases that match TRBD1. Trimming removed 5 bases from V and 6 bases from J; junction bases left unmatched: 6. Per the germline V gene, CDR1 is LGHNT and CDR2 is FRNRAP. The CDR3 spans 14 residues.

This clonotype was counted many times. This sequence joins TRBV5-1 and TRBJ2-1, with TRBD2 identical over 8 bases. CDR1 is SGHRS, CDR2 YFSETQ, per germline. The CDR3 contains 15 residues. J lost 6 bases, V lost 0 bases, and 5 bases had no gene match. This chain's CDR3 is CASSLAPGLGNEQFF. For the CDR3, the DNA is TGCGCCAGCAGCTTGGCCCCGGGACTAGGCAATGAGCAGTTCTTC.

This clonotype was recorded at least ten times. The chain couples TRBV12-3 or TRBV12-4 to TRBJ1-6; D possibly corresponds to TRBD1 (5 bases). Trimming removed 5 bases at V and 5 bases at J, with 10 bases between. The CDR3 is 14 residues long. The CDR3 DNA sequence: TGTGCCAGCAGTGCCCGAGGGGATAATTCACCCCTCCACTTT. This sequence encodes CASSARGDNSPLHF.

The table lists this clonotype with many counts. The V gene is TRBV6-1, the J gene TRBJ1-5, with D hard to call. Germline CDR1 and CDR2: MNHNS and SASEGT. The CDR3 contains 13 residues. Trimming removed 2 bases from V and 5 bases from J, with 7 bases in between. CDR3: CASSEIQHQPQHF. In nucleotides, the CDR3 is TGTGCCAGCAGTGAAATTCAGCATCAGCCCCAGCATTTT.

This clonotype showed up many times. CDR3 in amino acids: CASSQTSGIYNEQFF. DNA for the CDR3: TGCGCCAGCAGCCAAACTAGCGGGATTTACAATGAGCAGTTCTTC. The chain combines TRBV4-1 with TRBJ2-1, with 10 bases that match TRBD2. CDR3 length: 15 amino acids. V was clipped by 2 bases and J by 4 bases; unmatched bases: 2. The germline V gene has CDR1 MGHRA and CDR2 YSYEKL.

This clonotype was seen only a few times. The rearrangement links TRBV15 to TRBJ1-1; D possibly corresponds to TRBD1 (6 bases). The CDR3 loop spans 13 amino acids. V was trimmed by 9 bases and J by 5 bases, leaving 16 bases between them. In germline, CDR1 is LNHNV, CDR2 YYDKDF (reference sequence). CDR3 sequence reads: CATSYQGRTEAFF. The CDR3, as DNA: TGTGCCACGAGCTACCAGGGGCGGACTGAAGCTTTCTTT.

This clonotype came up a few times. The V and J genes are TRBV7-2 and TRBJ1-2; a weak D match, TRBD1 (6 bases). CDR1 and CDR2 from the germline V gene are SGHTA and FQGNSA. CDR3 length: 13 residues. Trimming stripped 5 bases from V and 7 bases from J, with 14 bases between. CDR3 region: CASSPNREGGYTF. CDR3 nucleotide sequence: TGTGCCAGCAGCCCCAACAGGGAAGGTGGCTACACCTTC.

This sequence joins TRBV5-1 and TRBJ2-5; possibly TRBD2 for D (5 bases). This CDR3 comprises 15 residues. The V gene lost 0 bases and the J gene lost 2 bases, with 11 bases spanning the gap. Germline V CDR1 and CDR2: SGHRS, YFSETQ. The CDR3 DNA reads as TGCGCCAGCAGCTTGGGAATGGACTCACAAGAGACCCAGTACTTC. It specifies CASSLGMDSQETQYF.

This clonotype has only a few counts. The chain links TRBV12-3 or TRBV12-4 to TRBJ2-1; 8 bases align to TRBD2. The ends lost 0 bases at V and 8 bases at J; junction bases unmatched: 9. This CDR3 region has 16 residues. Here the CDR3 reads CASSLAPGTSIDEQFF. In DNA, the CDR3 is TGTGCCAGCAGTTTAGCACCCGGGACTAGTATTGATGAGCAGTTCTTC.

This clonotype was found a few times. The chain recombines TRBV12-3 or TRBV12-4 with TRBJ2-7; D may be TRBD2 (5 bases). Trimming shortened V by 3 bases and J by 5 bases, and 20 bases separated the two germline ends. The CDR3 runs to 16 residues. The CDR3 region is CASSFSRTGSLDEQYF. The DNA for the CDR3 is TGTGCCAGCAGTTTTTCTCGGACTGGCTCACTGGACGAGCAGTACTTC.

This clonotype has more than one count but fewer than ten. The chain uses TRBV5-5 and TRBJ2-7; D is unresolved. The V end lost 0 bases, the J end lost 1 base, and 8 bases lay between the germline ends. Per the germline V gene, CDR1 is SGHKS and CDR2 is YYEKEE (reference sequence). The CDR3 is made up of 14 amino acids. Here the CDR3 DNA reads TGTGCCAGCAGCTTGGCGGCGGATTCCTACGAGCAGTACTTC. Translating it yields CASSLAADSYEQYF.

The V call is TRBV4-2, the J call TRBJ2-3; 8 bases are a match to TRBD2. The CDR3 runs to 14 residues. Looked up from germline, CDR1 is LGHNA and CDR2 is YNFKEQ. The V and J ends lost 0 bases and 10 bases, in that order; junction bases with no gene match: 6. This CDR3 is CASSQDRREEAQYF. DNA for the CDR3: TGTGCCAGCAGCCAAGATAGGCGGGAGGAGGCGCAGTATTTT.